This record covers a single T cell receptor (beta chain). The sample is drawn from a study of control samples from healthy donors and cancer patients. V was shortened by 0 bases and J by 7 bases, with 14 bases between the two germline ends. CDR1 and CDR2 (germline): SGDLS, YYNGEE. The CDR3 runs 15 residues. Assay: immunoSEQ multiplex PCR; the TCRdb copy retains only in-frame clones and omits some. The sample has some 150,000 clones; roughly 94% are singletons. The gene calls are TRBV9 and TRBJ2-1, with D perhaps matching TRBD1 (6 bases). Sequenced: PBMCs. The sequence was obtained from a man between 60 and 75 years old with colorectal cancer. CDR3 protein: CASSVVLGARNEQFF. DNA for the CDR3: TGTGCCAGCAGCGTAGTGTTGGGGGCTAGGAATGAGCAGTTCTTC.